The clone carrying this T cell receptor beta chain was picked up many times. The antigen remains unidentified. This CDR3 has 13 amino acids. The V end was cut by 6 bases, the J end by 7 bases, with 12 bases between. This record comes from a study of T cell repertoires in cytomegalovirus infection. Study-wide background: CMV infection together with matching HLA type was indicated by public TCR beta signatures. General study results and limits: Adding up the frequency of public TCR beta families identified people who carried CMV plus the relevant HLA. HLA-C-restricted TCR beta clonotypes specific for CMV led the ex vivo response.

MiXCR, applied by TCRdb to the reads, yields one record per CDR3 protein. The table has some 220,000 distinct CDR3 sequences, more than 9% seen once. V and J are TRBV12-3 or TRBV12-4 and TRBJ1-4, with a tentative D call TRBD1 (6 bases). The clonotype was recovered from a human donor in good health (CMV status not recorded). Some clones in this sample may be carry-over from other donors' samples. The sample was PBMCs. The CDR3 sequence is CASRTGRGEKLFF. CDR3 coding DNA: TGTGCCAGCAGAACAGGGAGGGGTGAAAAACTGTTTTTT.